One and the same sample provided the 27 T cell receptor beta chains below, sequenced in a study of blood T cell repertoires in COVID-19. Clones were read by immunoSEQ multiplex PCR, and TCRdb kept only the in-frame ones, dropping some. The sample yields about 90,000 clones, roughly 90% seen once. Sequencing was done on a sample of peripheral blood. The receptor set was obtained from a man aged 45-60 years with COVID-19, enrolled during active disease.

Written as DNA, the CDR3 is TGCGCCAGCAGCCAAACAGTCTCTGGAAACACCATATATTTT. Its protein is CASSQTVSGNTIYF. The chain links TRBV4-1 to TRBJ1-3; no clear D. Germline V lookup: CDR1 MGHRA, CDR2 YSYEKL. The length of the CDR3 is 14 residues. The V gene lost 2 bases and the J gene lost 0 bases, with 5 bases spanning the gap.

The rearrangement links TRBV28 to TRBJ2-7, with 9 bases identical to TRBD1. Trimming cost V 3 bases and J 7 bases; bases outside gene matches: 10. Germline V lookup: CDR1 MDHEN, CDR2 SYDVKM. This CDR3 has 15 residues. CDR3 coding DNA: TGTGCCAGCAGTTTTACGGGACAGGGTCTCGGAGAGCAGTACTTC. Encoded protein: CASSFTGQGLGEQYF.

Only one count was recorded for this clone. J is TRBJ1-5 and V is TRBV4-2; maybe TRBD1 (5 bases). The CDR3 runs to 16 residues. Germline CDR1 reads LGHNA; CDR2 reads YNFKEQ. The ends were cut back, 0 bases at V and 0 bases at J, with 9 bases in the middle. CDR3 sequence reads: CASSQEGGNSNQPQHF. The CDR3 DNA follows: TGTGCCAGCAGCCAAGAGGGGGGAAATAGCAATCAGCCCCAGCATTTT.

V and J are TRBV15 and TRBJ2-2; the match to TRBD2 covers 8 bases. V gave up 1 base and J gave up 7 bases; unmatched junction bases: 11. There are 17 residues in the CDR3. CDR1 LNHNV and CDR2 YYDKDF come from the germline V gene (reference sequence). The CDR3 protein is CATSRGGTGGFIGELFF. CDR3 bases: TGTGCCACCAGCAGAGGTGGAACGGGGGGGTTTATCGGGGAGCTGTTTTTT.

This chain joins TRBV25-1 and TRBJ1-1, with 8 bases aligning to TRBD1. Unmatched junction bases numbered 5, after V lost 7 bases and J lost 4 bases. Germline CDR1 MGHDK, CDR2 SYGVNS. The CDR3 extends over 13 amino acids. The DNA of the CDR3 is TGTGCCAGCACCCAGGGGGCTACCACTGAAGCTTTCTTT. Protein sequence: CASTQGATTEAFF. The entire variable domain, with the rest obtained from reference TRBV25-1 and TRBJ1-1, is as follows: EADIYQTPRYLVIGTGKKITLECSQTMGHDKMYWYQQDPGMELHLIHYSYGVNSTEKGDLSSESTVSRIRTEHFPLTLESARPSHTSQYLCASTQGATTEAFFGQGTRLTVV.

The chain has TRBV2 and TRBJ2-2, with D perhaps matching TRBD2 (7 bases). Looked up from germline, CDR1 is SNHLY and CDR2 is FYNNEI. The germline V and J ends were trimmed by 7 bases and 3 bases, with 12 bases remaining between them. This CDR3 has 14 residues. This CDR3 is CASTGGAYTGELFF. The DNA of the CDR3 is TGTGCCAGCACTGGGGGGGCCTACACCGGGGAGCTGTTTTTT.

The chain uses TRBV30 and TRBJ1-3, with a weak D call TRBD1 (6 bases). V was trimmed by 7 bases and J by 0 bases, leaving 10 bases between them. The CDR3 contains 13 residues. CDR1 is GTSNPN and CDR2 is SVGIG in the germline V gene (reference sequence). The CDR3 DNA follows: TGTGCCTCCCTAGGGGGCTCTGGAAACACCATATATTTT. Translation gives CASLGGSGNTIYF.

The chain links TRBV6-5 to TRBJ2-2, with D perhaps TRBD1 (6 bases). Trimming shortened V by 5 bases and J by 4 bases, and 11 bases separated the two germline ends. The CDR3 has 14 amino acids. Germline CDR1 MNHEY, CDR2 SVGAGI. CDR3 nucleotides: TGTGCCAGCAGTACGGGACAACTCACCGGGGAGCTGTTTTTT. This gives the protein CASSTGQLTGELFF.

V and J are TRBV5-1 and TRBJ2-1, with a tentative D call TRBD1 (6 bases). Germline loops: CDR1 SGHRS, CDR2 YFSETQ. The CDR3 has 15 residues. V shed 4 bases and J shed 7 bases, with 18 bases lying between them. The CDR3 DNA is TGCGCCAGCAGCATGATACAGGGCCTGGTGAATGAGCAGTTCTTC. Protein product: CASSMIQGLVNEQFF.

The chain employs TRBV7-9 and TRBJ1-1; tentatively, D is TRBD1 (6 bases). CDR3 size: 15 residues. The germline gives CDR1 SEHNR, CDR2 FQNEAQ (reference sequence). V was pared by 2 bases and J by 2 bases, with 12 bases between. The CDR3 spells CASSLLPRGNTEAFF. CDR3 in DNA: TGTGCCAGCAGCTTACTCCCCAGGGGTAACACTGAAGCTTTCTTT.

This sequence joins TRBV11-2 and TRBJ2-7; perhaps TRBD1 as D (6 bases). Germline CDR1 and CDR2: SGHAT and FQNNGV. Trimming took off 1 base at V and 2 bases at J, with 18 bases between the two ends. This CDR3 comprises 17 residues. CDR3: CASSLGGARGLTYEQYF. The CDR3 DNA sequence: TGTGCCAGCAGCTTAGGTGGGGCCAGGGGTCTTACCTACGAGCAGTACTTC.

The V call is TRBV3-1 (or the pseudogene TRBV3-2), the J call TRBJ1-5, with D hard to call. The germline V and J ends were trimmed by 0 bases and 6 bases, with 6 bases remaining between them. Germline values: CDR1 LGHDT, CDR2 YNNKEL (reference sequence). The CDR3 consists of 13 residues. Here the CDR3 DNA reads TGTGCCAGCAGCCAAGATAGAGGTCAGCCCCAGCATTTT. This sequence encodes CASSQDRGQPQHF.

This sequence joins TRBV2 and TRBJ1-2, with D possibly TRBD1 on 5 matching bases. This CDR3 comprises 14 residues. Trimming shortened V by 2 bases and J by 4 bases, and 11 bases separated the two germline ends. CDR1 is SNHLY and CDR2 is FYNNEI in the germline V gene. The CDR3 reads CASSERHDSYGYTF. In DNA, the CDR3 is TGTGCCAGCAGTGAACGGCACGACAGCTATGGCTACACCTTC.

The rearrangement joins TRBV5-6 to TRBJ2-5; D unresolved. Germline CDR1 reads SGHDT; CDR2 reads YYEEEE. Trimming left V 1 base short and J 2 bases short, with 12 bases between. CDR3 length: 15 amino acids. The CDR3 coding sequence is TGTGCCAGCAGCTTGTACGGGTCAGCACAAGAGACCCAGTACTTC. Amino acid sequence: CASSLYGSAQETQYF. Drawing the rest from reference TRBV5-6 and TRBJ2-5, the complete variable domain is DAGVTQSPTHLIKTRGQQVTLRCSPKSGHDTVSWYQQALGQGPQFIFQYYEEEERQRGNFPDRFSGHQFPNYSSELNVNALLLGDSALYLCASSLYGSAQETQYFGPGTRLLVL.

The chain couples TRBV2 to TRBJ1-3; 11 bases agree with TRBD1. The junction had 9 bases not matched to a gene; V was cut back by 3 bases and J by 5 bases. The germline gives CDR1 SNHLY, CDR2 FYNNEI. CDR3 length: 17 residues. For the CDR3, the DNA is TGTGCCAGCAGTGACCTCGACGGACAGGGGGCAAGAAACACCATATATTTT. It yields the protein CASSDLDGQGARNTIYF. The full variable domain, in which reference TRBV2 and TRBJ1-3 provide the parts outside the CDR3, is EPEVTQTPSHQVTQMGQEVILRCVPISNHLYFYWYRQILGQKVEFLVSFYNNEISEKSEIFDDQFSVERPDGSNFTLKIRSTKLEDSAMYFCASSDLDGQGARNTIYFGEGSWLTVV.

The CDR3 reads CASSAVGQGNGKLFF. The CDR3 nucleotides read TGTGCCAGCAGCGCCGTCGGGCAGGGAAACGGAAAACTGTTTTTT. This sequence joins TRBV11-2 and TRBJ1-4; perhaps TRBD1 as D (5 bases). V was pared by 5 bases and J by 10 bases, with 20 bases between. CDR3 length: 15 residues. Germline V gene lookup returns CDR1 SGHAT and CDR2 FQNNGV.

The genes are TRBV2 and TRBJ2-3; tentatively, D is TRBD1 (6 bases). This CDR3 is built from 14 residues. Germline V gene lookup returns CDR1 SNHLY and CDR2 FYNNEI. The V gene lost 7 bases and the J gene lost 4 bases, with 15 bases spanning the gap. The CDR3 reads CASKLGQMADTQYF. The CDR3 DNA reads TGTGCCAGCAAGCTCGGACAGATGGCAGATACGCAGTATTTT. Variable domain in full (rest from reference TRBV2 and TRBJ2-3): EPEVTQTPSHQVTQMGQEVILRCVPISNHLYFYWYRQILGQKVEFLVSFYNNEISEKSEIFDDQFSVERPDGSNFTLKIRSTKLEDSAMYFCASKLGQMADTQYFGPGTRLTVL.

The rearrangement uses TRBV10-3 and TRBJ1-2; maybe TRBD1 (5 bases). CDR1 is ENHRY and CDR2 is SYGVKD in the germline V gene. There are 12 residues in the CDR3. The CDR3, as DNA: TGTGCAGCCCAGGGCCGTCTTGGAGGCTACACCTTC. Protein: CAAQGRLGGYTF.

This chain joins TRBV29-1 and TRBJ2-7; D might be TRBD1 (5 bases). The germline V gene encodes CDR1 SQVTM and CDR2 ANQGSEA. Trimming removed 7 bases from V and 6 bases from J, with 16 bases in between. The CDR3 extends over 12 amino acids. CDR3 sequence reads: CSAHEGVGEQYF. The CDR3 coding sequence is TGCAGCGCCCATGAAGGGGTGGGCGAGCAGTACTTC.

In DNA form, the CDR3 reads TGTGCCTGGAGTTCACCAGGGGGACCCCTCCACTTT. Residues: CAWSSPGGPLHF. J is TRBJ1-6 and V is TRBV30; 7 bases match TRBD1. This CDR3 spans 12 amino acids. The V gene's germline CDR1 is GTSNPN and CDR2 SVGIG (reference sequence). V lost 2 bases and J lost 12; bases outside the gene matches: 4.

The sample holds one count of this clone. The chain joins TRBV6-5 to TRBJ2-7; TRBD1 aligns across 9 bases. Germline CDR1 and CDR2: MNHEY and SVGAGI. CDR3 length: 14 amino acids. The ends lost 4 bases at V and 2 bases at J; junction bases unmatched: 3. CDR3 protein: CASSSRQGAYEQYF. The CDR3 DNA follows: TGTGCCAGCAGTTCCCGACAGGGGGCCTACGAGCAGTACTTC.

The table lists this clone with a count of one. V usage is TRBV24-1 and J usage is TRBJ2-3; 11 positions match TRBD2. The CDR3 sequence is 17 residues long. The junction had 8 bases not matched to a gene; V was cut back by 3 bases and J by 4 bases. Germline V gives CDR1 KGHDR, CDR2 SFDVKD. The CDR3 reads CATSDGGWTSGPDTQYF. The CDR3 nucleotides are TGTGCCACCAGTGATGGAGGGTGGACTAGCGGGCCAGATACGCAGTATTTT.

This sequence joins TRBV6-6 and TRBJ1-5; no clear D gene. Germline assignment: CDR1 MNHNY and CDR2 SVGAGI (reference sequence). The CDR3 has 15 residues. The V gene lost 0 bases and the J gene lost 0 bases, with 6 bases spanning the gap. The CDR3 here is CASSYSRYSNQPQHF. CDR3 DNA: TGTGCCAGCAGTTACTCCAGGTATAGCAATCAGCCCCAGCATTTT.

The V and J genes are TRBV5-1 and TRBJ1-6; 9 bases fit TRBD1. Germline CDR1 and CDR2: SGHRS and YFSETQ. The CDR3 is 14 residues long. After removal of 0 bases from V and 8 bases from J, the junction contained 0 bases not matched to a gene. The CDR3: CASSLGQGDSPLHF. CDR3 in DNA: TGCGCCAGCAGCTTGGGACAGGGGGATTCACCCCTCCACTTT. The whole variable domain, remainder taken from reference TRBV5-1 and TRBJ1-6, is KAGVTQTPRYLIKTRGQQVTLSCSPISGHRSVSWYQQTPGQGLQFLFEYFSETQRNKGNFPGRFSGRQFSNSRSEMNVSTLELGDSALYLCASSLGQGDSPLHFGNGTRLTVT.

Here the CDR3 DNA reads TGTGCCAGCAGCGATATAGCGGGGGTGCGTGAGACCCAGTACTTC. Translated, it gives CASSDIAGVRETQYF. This chain uses TRBV27 with TRBJ2-5, with 9 bases fitting TRBD2. The V and J ends lost 6 bases and 5 bases, in that order; junction bases with no gene match: 10. CDR1 and CDR2 from the germline V gene are MNHEY and SMNVEV (reference sequence). CDR3 length equals 15 residues.

The DNA of the CDR3 is TGTGCCAGCTCCGGGCTAGCGACCAAAGAGACCCAGTACTTC. Amino acids: CASSGLATKETQYF. This sequence joins TRBV5-4 and TRBJ2-5, with D perhaps matching TRBD2 (6 bases). V was pared by 7 bases and J by 3 bases, with 16 bases between. Germline V gene data show CDR1 as SGHNT and CDR2 as YYREEE (reference sequence). The CDR3 has 14 residues.

The rearrangement links TRBV19 to TRBJ1-5; 8 nucleotides match TRBD1. V trimming: 2 bases; J trimming: 3 bases; junction bases outside the gene matches: 6. From germline, CDR1 is LNHDA and CDR2 SQIVND (reference sequence). The CDR3 is made up of 16 amino acids. CDR3 DNA: TGTGCCAGTAGTATACTCGGGACAGGATTCAATCAGCCCCAGCATTTT. Encoded protein: CASSILGTGFNQPQHF.